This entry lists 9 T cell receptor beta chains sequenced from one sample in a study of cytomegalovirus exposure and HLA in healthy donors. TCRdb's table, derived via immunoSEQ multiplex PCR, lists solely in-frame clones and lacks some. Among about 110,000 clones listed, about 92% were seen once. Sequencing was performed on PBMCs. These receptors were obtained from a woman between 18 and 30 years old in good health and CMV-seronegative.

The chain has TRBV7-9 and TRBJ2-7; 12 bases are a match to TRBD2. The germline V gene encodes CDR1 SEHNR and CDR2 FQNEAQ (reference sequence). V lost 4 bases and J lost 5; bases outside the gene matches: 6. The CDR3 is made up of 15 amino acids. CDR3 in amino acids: CASSYLAGGNHEQYF. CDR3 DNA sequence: TGTGCCAGCAGCTACCTAGCGGGGGGGAACCACGAGCAGTACTTC.

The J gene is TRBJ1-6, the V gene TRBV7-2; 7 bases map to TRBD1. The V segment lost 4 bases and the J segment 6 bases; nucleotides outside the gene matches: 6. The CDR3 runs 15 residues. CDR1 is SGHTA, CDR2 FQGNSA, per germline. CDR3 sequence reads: CASSSQGLFNSPLHF. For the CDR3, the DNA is TGTGCCAGCAGCTCACAGGGGCTCTTTAATTCACCCCTCCACTTT.

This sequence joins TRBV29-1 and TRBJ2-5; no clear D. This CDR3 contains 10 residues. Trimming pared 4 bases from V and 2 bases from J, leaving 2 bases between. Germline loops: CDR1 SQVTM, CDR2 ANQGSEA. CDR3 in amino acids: CSVAQETQYF. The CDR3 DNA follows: TGCAGCGTTGCTCAAGAGACCCAGTACTTC.

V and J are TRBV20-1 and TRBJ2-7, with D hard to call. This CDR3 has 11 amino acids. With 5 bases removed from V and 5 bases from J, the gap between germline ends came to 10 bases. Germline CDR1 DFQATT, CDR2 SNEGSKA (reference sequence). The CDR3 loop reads CSASSIDEQYF. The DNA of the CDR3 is TGCAGTGCTTCTTCTATAGACGAGCAGTACTTC.

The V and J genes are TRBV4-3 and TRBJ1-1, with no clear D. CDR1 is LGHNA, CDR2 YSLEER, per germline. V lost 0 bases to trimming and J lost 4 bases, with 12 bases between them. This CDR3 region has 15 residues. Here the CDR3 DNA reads TGCGCCAGCAGCCAAGATATGGTAGGCGGCACTGAAGCTTTCTTT. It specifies CASSQDMVGGTEAFF.

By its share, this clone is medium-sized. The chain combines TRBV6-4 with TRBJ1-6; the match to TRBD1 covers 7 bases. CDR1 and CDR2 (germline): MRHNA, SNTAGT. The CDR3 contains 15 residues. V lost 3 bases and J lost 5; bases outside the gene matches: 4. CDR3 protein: CASSERQGDNSPLHF. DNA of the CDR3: TGTGCCAGCAGTGAAAGACAGGGCGATAATTCACCCCTCCACTTT.

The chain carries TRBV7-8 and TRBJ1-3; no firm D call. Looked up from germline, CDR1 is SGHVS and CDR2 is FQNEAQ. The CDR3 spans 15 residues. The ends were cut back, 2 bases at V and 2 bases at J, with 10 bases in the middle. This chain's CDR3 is CASSLMPGTGNTIYF. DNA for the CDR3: TGTGCCAGCAGCTTAATGCCGGGGACTGGAAACACCATATATTTT.

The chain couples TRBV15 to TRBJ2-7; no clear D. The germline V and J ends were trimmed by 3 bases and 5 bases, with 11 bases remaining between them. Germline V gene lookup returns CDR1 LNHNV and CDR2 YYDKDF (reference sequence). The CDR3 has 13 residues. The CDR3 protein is CATSRRSLDEQYF. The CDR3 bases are TGTGCCACCAGCAGGCGGAGCTTAGACGAGCAGTACTTC.

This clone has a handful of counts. CDR3 protein: CASSRYRGRPYEQYF. In DNA form, the CDR3 reads TGTGCCAGCAGCCGCTACAGGGGGCGACCCTACGAGCAGTACTTC. The V gene is TRBV6-5, the J gene TRBJ2-7; 9 bases are shared with TRBD1. V was pared by 6 bases and J by 2 bases, with 8 bases of the junction left unmatched. This CDR3 has 15 amino acids. Germline-derived CDR1 and CDR2 are MNHEY and SVGAGI.